This T cell receptor (beta chain) derives from a study of cytotoxic CD8 clonotypes in ibrutinib-treated CLL (dated by TCRdb to about 2021). Regarding the study in general: The cohort had 11 relapsed/refractory and 15 treatment-naive patients; roughly 17 were IGHV unmutated. Partial responses were observed in some 24 patients and complete responses in 2; after a median follow-up of around 64 months, remission was maintained in approximately 14 patients and progression was observed in about twelve. Response samples were obtained after a median of 12 months of treatment, with a range of about 6 to 36 months. An average of 255,043 productive templates and some 100,000 productive rearrangements was obtained per sample. Longitudinal samples were available for about 30% of the 86 trial participants. Cryopreserved peripheral blood mononuclear cells were collected at three points: before therapy, at response, and at either sustained remission or disease progression. Every remission and progressive disease sample was obtained while ibrutinib was still being received by the patients.

In this sample, this clone turned up a few times. Its binding antigen is unknown. Base quality data are lacking; no much larger clone is found one base away. For TCR beta library preparation, roughly 2 micrograms of genomic DNA were extracted from the cryopreserved PBMCs. Longitudinal blood samples from CLL patients on ibrutinib monotherapy were analyzed using high-throughput TCR beta sequencing. The patients took part in an open-label, single-center phase 2 trial of ibrutinib monotherapy. On the study overall, not on this receptor specifically: At baseline, clonality was higher than in age-matched healthy donors and showed a strong correlation with circulating CD8+ T-cell counts. An increase in clonality was observed at ibrutinib response, with clonality remaining stable during sustained remission and falling back toward baseline at progression. Public clonotypes were found to be uncommon and were observed to contract or remain stable during treatment; the increase in clonality was shown to reflect expansion of private clonotypes at ibrutinib response. Sustained-remission and progressing patients did not have matched sampling times, and lymph node repertoires were not examined.

A MiSeq instrument was used for deep resolution sequencing, which targeted depths ranging from 1 in 1 million up to 1 in 200,000 T cells, with coverage averaging 10x for each clonotype. The immunoSEQ hsTCRB Kit was used to generate the TCR beta libraries. Concerning the study's data processing: The data were analyzed with ImmunoSEQ Analyzer and ImmunoSEQ Data Assistant, and V, D and J gene assignments followed IMGT definitions. Clonality, which ranges from 0 to 1, was calculated as one minus the normalized Shannon entropy of productive rearrangement frequencies. Only overrepresented clonotypes making up at least 0.05% of the repertoire of each patient were included in the public clonotype analysis. Around 14 repertoires from age-matched healthy donors, obtained from immuneACCESS, served as clonality controls. TCRdb holds this immuneACCESS table with in-frame rearrangements only. Some clones are missing; in checked studies, unresolved V genes explain under half, and the rest has no known cause. From that table come the V and J calls and clone size; the DNA was used to work out D and trimming. The sample contains about 330,000 clones, roughly two thirds of them found a single time. The ten largest clones capture 6.3% of the sample.

The sequence derives from a human donor with chronic lymphocytic leukemia. The sample consisted of PBMCs, taken after 36 months of ibrutinib treatment.

The DNA sequence is TGTGCCAGCAGTGAAGCGGCAGGGCAGAATTCACCCCTCCACTTT. The resulting protein is CASSEAAGQNSPLHF. Recombination connected TRBV2 to TRBJ1-6; the D gene is possibly TRBD1, with 5 bases matching. Including cysteine and phenylalanine, the CDR3 has 15 amino acids. The DNA shown is the 45-base CDR3, in frame from base 1. Sequences SNHLY (CDR1) and FYNNEI (CDR2) are obtained from the germline V gene. V is shortened by 0 bases, J by 7 bases, and the region joining them spans 10 bases.